Each of the 14 T cell receptor beta chains below was sequenced from the same sample in a study of blood T cells in healthy people across ages. Primers used in a second PCR of roughly 7 to 12 cycles were a sample-barcoded 5' primer and a J-beta primer mix. TCRdb passed the 5' RACE reads through MiXCR, listing each CDR3 protein once. The sample comprises 780,000 or so distinct CDR3 sequences, more than 50% of which are singletons, and approximately 24% rests with the top ten. The sequenced sample was blood. The source of these receptors is a middle-aged man in good health.

The chain is built from TRBV10-3 and TRBJ1-5; the match to TRBD1 covers 8 bases. After removal of 6 bases from V and 5 bases from J, the junction contained 6 bases not matched to a gene. There are 14 residues in the CDR3. Germline CDR1 reads ENHRY; CDR2 reads SYGVKD. CDR3 in DNA: TGTGCCATCAGCCGGACAGGGCCAGATCAGCCCCAGCATTTT. Translated, it gives CAISRTGPDQPQHF.

The rearrangement joins TRBV21-1 to TRBJ2-4; the table's TRBD1 call for D was not verified on the DNA. TRBJ2-7 matches the DNA end more closely, so the J call is doubtful. TRBV21-1 is designated a pseudogene. This CDR3 is built from 16 residues. The CDR3 loop is CASSKFATGYSYEQYF. CDR3 DNA sequence: TGTGCCAGCAGCAAATTCGCGACAGGGTATAGCTACGAGCAGTACTTC.

This clonotype was counted a few times. This chain links TRBV4-2 with TRBJ2-2, with TRBD2 matching 10 bases. Germline V gene sequence: CDR1 LGHNA, CDR2 YNFKEQ. This CDR3 contains 20 residues. The J segment lost 1 base and the V segment lost 1 base, leaving 12 bases of the junction unmatched. CDR3 DNA: TGTGCCAGCAGCCAAGTTATATCCCTAGCGGGAGTAGGGAACACCGGGGAGCTGTTTTTT. Translation gives CASSQVISLAGVGNTGELFF.

The chain carries TRBV7-2 and TRBJ1-5, with no clear D. There are 15 residues in the CDR3. Germline assignment: CDR1 SGHTA and CDR2 FQGNSA. The germline V and J ends were trimmed by 5 bases and 8 bases, with 19 bases remaining between them. CDR3 loop: CASSAHREDGKPQHF. The CDR3 DNA reads as TGTGCCAGCAGCGCCCATAGGGAGGACGGTAAGCCCCAGCATTTT.

The V gene is TRBV28, the J gene TRBJ2-1; D may correspond to TRBD1 or TRBD2 (5 bases each). The V gene's germline CDR1 is MDHEN and CDR2 SYDVKM. CDR3 length: 13 amino acids. Deletions cut 7 bases from V and 0 bases from J, with 7 bases between. CDR3 in amino acids: CASTGTSYNEQFF. CDR3 sequence (DNA): TGTGCCAGCACCGGGACCTCCTACAATGAGCAGTTCTTC.

This clonotype was seen more than once but under ten times. The chain recombines TRBV5-1 with TRBJ2-1, with 9 bases lining up with TRBD2. Trimming took 0 bases from V and 4 from J; bases not matched to a gene: 2. Germline lookup yields CDR1 SGHRS and CDR2 YFSETQ. The CDR3 is made up of 15 amino acids. The CDR3 loop reads CASSLVLAGYNEQFF. CDR3 sequence (DNA): TGCGCCAGCAGCTTGGTGCTAGCGGGGTACAATGAGCAGTTCTTC.

The J gene is TRBJ1-5, the V gene TRBV20-1, with D uncertain. This CDR3 is built from 15 residues. Germline V gene data show CDR1 as DFQATT and CDR2 as SNEGSKA (reference sequence). V lost 3 bases and J 0 bases, leaving 12 bases between the germline ends. Here the CDR3 DNA reads TGCAGTGCTAGGTATTCGCAGAATAGCAATCAGCCCCAGCATTTT. Amino acid sequence: CSARYSQNSNQPQHF.

This clonotype showed up just a few times. This rearrangement joins TRBV28 to TRBJ1-2, with D perhaps TRBD1 (6 bases). CDR1 MDHEN and CDR2 SYDVKM come from the germline V gene. V was clipped by 3 bases and J by 8 bases, with 19 bases between them. There are 15 residues in the CDR3. This chain's CDR3 is CASSFTRGTTSGYTF. CDR3 DNA sequence: TGTGCCAGCAGTTTCACCAGGGGCACAACGAGCGGCTACACCTTC.

V usage is TRBV7-2 and J usage is TRBJ2-1; 7 nucleotides line up with TRBD2. CDR1 is SGHTA, CDR2 FQGNSA, per germline. This CDR3 is 13 amino acids long. Germline trimming cut 5 bases from V and 9 bases from J; bases unmatched to any gene: 7. CDR3 coding DNA: TGTGCCAGCAGCCCACGAGGCGGGGGTGAGCAGTTCTTC. It codes for CASSPRGGGEQFF.

The rearrangement joins TRBV10-3 to TRBJ2-4; TRBD1 aligns across 10 bases. The DNA end is a closer match to TRBJ2-7, so the J assignment may be wrong. The germline gives CDR1 ENHRY, CDR2 SYGVKD. This CDR3 comprises 12 residues. DNA of the CDR3: TGTGCCATCAGGAGACAGGGGGCCGAGCAGTACTTC. Translating gives CAIRRQGAEQYF.

CDR3 in amino acids: CASSYLSGSDNFYEQYF. The CDR3 DNA reads TGTGCCAGCAGTTATTTAAGCGGATCTGATAATTTCTACGAGCAGTACTTC. This chain connects TRBV27 to TRBJ2-7, with D possibly TRBD2 on 5 matching bases. The CDR3 has 17 residues. The V gene's germline CDR1 is MNHEY and CDR2 SMNVEV (reference sequence). Deletions cut 4 bases from V and 3 bases from J, with 22 bases between.

In this sample, this clonotype turned up a few times. The rearrangement links TRBV5-8 to TRBJ2-7; 10 bases map to TRBD1. The CDR3 covers 17 residues. Per germline, CDR1 SGHTS and CDR2 YDEGEE. V gave up 4 bases and J gave up 4 bases; unmatched junction bases: 14. CDR3: CASSTRAGTGDFYEQYF. The CDR3 DNA reads as TGTGCCAGCAGCACGAGGGCCGGGACAGGGGATTTTTACGAGCAGTACTTC.

The sample holds one count of this clonotype. The V call is TRBV3-1, the J call TRBJ2-6, with TRBD2 as a possible D gene (6 bases). CDR3 length equals 19 residues. V gave up 1 base and J gave up 0 bases, with 16 bases separating them. CDR1 is LGHDT, CDR2 YNNKEL, per germline (reference sequence). The chain's CDR3 is CASSQVGGAGYSGANVLTF. The DNA for the CDR3 is TGTGCCAGCAGCCAAGTCGGCGGGGCCGGTTACTCTGGGGCCAACGTCCTGACTTTC. Based on the CDR3 plus reference TRBV3-1 and TRBJ2-6, the full variable domain is DTAVSQTPKYLVTQMGNDKSIKCEQNLGHDTMYWYKQDSKKFLKIMFSYNNKELIINETVPNRFSPKSPDKAHLNLHINSLELGDSAVYFCASSQVGGAGYSGANVLTFGAGSRLTVL.

This clonotype was seen more than once but under ten times. The chain links TRBV6-5 to TRBJ2-1; the D is unclear. The CDR3 has 17 residues. V dropped 2 bases and J dropped 1 base, with 15 bases sitting between them. The germline V gene has CDR1 MNHEY and CDR2 SVGAGI. Here the CDR3 DNA reads TGTGCCAGCAGTTACATTCCTACGTTGGGGTCCTACAATGAGCAGTTCTTC. It specifies CASSYIPTLGSYNEQFF.